These 15 T cell receptor beta chains were all obtained from the same sample, sequenced in a study of CD8 T cells in ankylosing spondylitis. Overall study results and limits: A TCR beta motif of roughly eight highly homologous variants seemed to mark ankylosing spondylitis blood.

TCRdb re-called the 5' RACE reads with MiXCR, one entry per CDR3 protein. The table shows hundreds of thousands of distinct CDR3 sequences, with 25% to 30% occurring only once. These receptors' antigens are unknown. The specimen was blood, either unsorted or a sorted T cell fraction (not recorded which). All receptors come from a male donor with ankylosing spondylitis.

There are a few counts of this clonotype. V usage is TRBV10-3 and J usage is TRBJ2-7; D assignment may be TRBD1 or TRBD2 (6 bases each). The CDR3 spans 15 residues. With 6 bases removed from V and 0 bases from J, the gap between germline ends came to 15 bases. Looked up from germline, CDR1 is ENHRY and CDR2 is SYGVKD. CDR3: CAISPGGGRSYEQYF. The CDR3 DNA is TGTGCCATCAGCCCTGGTGGGGGGCGCTCCTACGAGCAGTACTTC.

V and J are TRBV3-1 and TRBJ1-1; D gene ambiguous. The CDR3 length is 13 residues. V was pared by 1 base and J by 6 bases, with 9 bases between. The germline V gene has CDR1 LGHDT and CDR2 YNNKEL (reference sequence). The CDR3, as DNA: TGTGCCAGCAGCCAAGGACCAAGCGCTGAAGCTTTCTTT. Translating it yields CASSQGPSAEAFF.

This clonotype was observed a few times. The chain carries TRBV19 and TRBJ1-5, with D possibly being TRBD1 (5 bases). The CDR3 extends over 14 amino acids. Germline V gene sequence: CDR1 LNHDA, CDR2 SQIVND (reference sequence). V lost 6 bases to trimming and J lost 4 bases, with 13 bases between them. The CDR3 region is CASRPLGGNQPQHF. The CDR3, as DNA: TGTGCCAGTAGACCATTGGGGGGAAATCAGCCCCAGCATTTT.

This clonotype was detected only a few times. The DNA of the CDR3 is TGCAGTGCTAGAGATGCGCGACAGGAGAACACTGAAGCTTTCTTT. This encodes CSARDARQENTEAFF. The genes are TRBV20-1 and TRBJ1-1; weak D call: TRBD1 (6 bases). V was pared by 0 bases and J by 1 base, with 12 bases between. CDR1 and CDR2 (germline): DFQATT, SNEGSKA (reference sequence). CDR3 length equals 15 residues.

The rearrangement joins TRBV11-3 to TRBJ2-3; 7 positions agree with TRBD1. The CDR3 runs to 16 residues. Germline V gives CDR1 SGHNT, CDR2 YENEEA. The trim removed 3 bases at V and 5 bases at J, leaving 11 bases unmatched. The CDR3 protein is CASSLAGGGGLDTQYF. The DNA for the CDR3 is TGTGCCAGCAGCTTGGCAGGGGGTGGCGGTTTAGATACGCAGTATTTT.

This clonotype was seen more than once but under ten times. The gene calls are TRBV12-3 or TRBV12-4 and TRBJ1-6, with D perhaps matching TRBD1 (5 bases). Trimming took off 3 bases at V and 6 bases at J, with 9 bases between the two ends. The CDR3 totals 14 residues. CDR3 loop: CASSLGPSNSPLHF. The CDR3 DNA sequence: TGTGCCAGCAGTTTGGGACCATCTAATTCACCCCTCCACTTT.

The chain couples TRBV5-1 to TRBJ2-1, with 7 bases fitting TRBD2. V gave up 5 bases and J gave up 2 bases; unmatched junction bases: 16. The CDR3 consists of 18 residues. CDR1 and CDR2 (germline): SGHRS, YFSETQ. For the CDR3, the DNA is TGCGCCAGCAGGGGGCAGGGAGGGAGCGGAAGAACCTACAATGAGCAGTTCTTC. Translation gives CASRGQGGSGRTYNEQFF. Combining the CDR3 with reference TRBV5-1 and TRBJ2-1 gives the whole variable domain KAGVTQTPRYLIKTRGQQVTLSCSPISGHRSVSWYQQTPGQGLQFLFEYFSETQRNKGNFPGRFSGRQFSNSRSEMNVSTLELGDSALYLCASRGQGGSGRTYNEQFFGPGTRLTVL.

The chain carries TRBV10-3 and TRBJ1-5; 10 bases map to TRBD1. The CDR3 sequence is 15 residues long. In germline, CDR1 is ENHRY, CDR2 SYGVKD. Trimming removed 3 bases from V and 4 bases from J; junction bases left unmatched: 3. CDR3 in DNA: TGTGCCATCAGTGACCGGGACAGGGGTAATCAGCCCCAGCATTTT. Encoded protein: CAISDRDRGNQPQHF.

The V gene is TRBV11-2, the J gene TRBJ2-2; 9 bases match TRBD2. Germline V CDR1 and CDR2: SGHAT, FQNNGV. After removal of 0 bases from V and 5 bases from J, the junction contained 4 bases not matched to a gene. This CDR3 spans 16 amino acids. This chain's CDR3 is CASSLEAGGLTGELFF. The CDR3 DNA sequence: TGTGCCAGCAGCTTAGAAGCGGGAGGCCTTACCGGGGAGCTGTTTTTT.

This clonotype was seen many times. This chain links TRBV5-1 with TRBJ2-3; TRBD1 matches 9 bases. The CDR3 consists of 14 residues. Germline V gene data show CDR1 as SGHRS and CDR2 as YFSETQ. The junction had 4 bases not matched to a gene; V was cut back by 3 bases and J by 5 bases. This CDR3 is CASSSGQGIDTQYF. DNA for the CDR3: TGCGCCAGCAGCTCGGGACAGGGAATAGATACGCAGTATTTT.

The chain links TRBV12-3 or TRBV12-4 to TRBJ1-5; possible D gene TRBD1, 5 bases. Trimming pared 4 bases from V and 2 bases from J, leaving 18 bases between. The CDR3 has 17 amino acids. CDR3 loop: CASSSGGGGEGNQPQHF. CDR3 in DNA: TGTGCCAGCAGTTCGGGGGGGGGAGGGGAAGGCAATCAGCCCCAGCATTTT.

The chain is built from TRBV20-1 and TRBJ2-1, with 7 bases aligning to TRBD1. V shed 7 bases, J shed 4 bases, and the junction held 7 bases outside the gene matches. This CDR3 contains 13 residues. Looked up from germline, CDR1 is DFQATT and CDR2 is SNEGSKA (reference sequence). The CDR3 loop reads CSGETGLYNEQFF. CDR3 bases: TGCAGTGGGGAGACAGGGCTGTACAATGAGCAGTTCTTC.

The chain combines TRBV20-1 with TRBJ2-7, with D perhaps assigned TRBD1 or TRBD2 (5 bases each). This CDR3 has 13 residues. Germline V CDR1 and CDR2: DFQATT, SNEGSKA (reference sequence). The V end lost 7 bases, the J end lost 7 bases, and 20 bases lay between the germline ends. The CDR3 sequence: CSVKGPELQEQYF. As DNA, the CDR3 is TGCAGTGTTAAGGGACCCGAGCTACAGGAGCAGTACTTC.

The V gene is TRBV7-2, the J gene TRBJ2-3, with TRBD2 matching over 8 bases. CDR1 and CDR2 (germline): SGHTA, FQGNSA. The junction had 7 bases not matched to a gene; V was cut back by 3 bases and J by 2 bases. The CDR3 length is 16 residues. CDR3 nucleotide sequence: TGTGCCAGCAGCTTCCTTAGCGGGATTTTCACAGATACGCAGTATTTT. Its translation is CASSFLSGIFTDTQYF. The full variable domain, its missing parts supplied by reference TRBV7-2 and TRBJ2-3, is GAGVSQSPSNKVTEKGKDVELRCDPISGHTALYWYRQSLGQGLEFLIYFQGNSAPDKSGLPSDRFSAERTGGSVSTLTIQRTQQEDSAVYLCASSFLSGIFTDTQYFGPGTRLTVL.

This clonotype was observed a handful of times. The genes are TRBV3-1 and TRBJ2-5; possible D gene TRBD2, 5 bases. CDR3 length: 15 residues. Germline CDR1 LGHDT, CDR2 YNNKEL (reference sequence). The V end lost 4 bases, the J end lost 4 bases, and 16 bases lay between the germline ends. The CDR3 here is CASSPVGRRRETQYF. The CDR3 DNA is TGTGCCAGCAGCCCCGTTGGTCGGAGGAGAGAGACCCAGTACTTC.